These 12 T cell receptor beta chains were sequenced from one sample in a study of blood T cells in healthy people across ages. The use of a sample-barcoded 5' primer and a J-beta primer mix characterized a second PCR of about 7 to 12 cycles. TCRdb called the 5' RACE reads again in MiXCR, with one record for every CDR3 protein. The sample comprises about 650,000 distinct CDR3 sequences, around 50% of which are singletons, and 13% rests with the top ten. Sequencing was done on a sample of blood. The receptors were sampled from a woman older than 75 in good health.

The V gene is TRBV7-9, the J gene TRBJ1-2; possibly TRBD1 for D (6 bases). Trimming removed 10 bases at V and 4 bases at J, with 19 bases between. Germline V lookup: CDR1 SEHNR, CDR2 FQNEAQ (reference sequence). The CDR3 loop spans 14 amino acids. CDR3 region: CAKERQEGSYGYTF. The DNA of the CDR3 is TGTGCCAAAGAAAGACAGGAGGGTTCCTATGGCTACACCTTC.

This clonotype has ten or more counts. The chain is built from TRBV24-1 and TRBJ2-5; no firm D call. Germline V gene sequence: CDR1 KGHDR, CDR2 SFDVKD. The CDR3 sequence is 14 residues long. Trimming pared 5 bases from V and 7 bases from J, leaving 16 bases between. CDR3: CATSADGPRGTQYF. The CDR3 DNA sequence: TGTGCCACCAGTGCCGACGGACCCCGAGGGACCCAGTACTTC.

This chain joins TRBV13 and TRBJ2-1; 9 bases match TRBD2. The CDR3 contains 11 residues. Germline V CDR1 and CDR2: PRHDT, FYEKMQ (reference sequence). V shed 4 bases, J shed 14 bases, and the junction held 3 bases outside the gene matches. The CDR3 DNA sequence: TGTGCCAGCAGCTCTAGCGGGGACGAGTTCTTC. Encoded protein: CASSSSGDEFF.

This chain links TRBV15 with TRBJ2-5; TRBD2 aligns across 10 bases. Germline-derived CDR1 and CDR2 are LNHNV and YYDKDF (reference sequence). J lost 11 bases, V lost 7 bases, and 10 bases had no gene match. The CDR3 covers 13 residues. CDR3 nucleotide sequence: TGTGCCACCAAAATAGCGGGGGGAAGTGAGCAGTACTTC. This sequence encodes CATKIAGGSEQYF.

Turning to this clonotype: This clone may be a read error of a much larger clone one base away. The rearrangement joins TRBV28 to TRBJ2-1; 7 nucleotides agree with TRBD1. Germline V lookup: CDR1 MDHEN, CDR2 SYDVKM. The CDR3 totals 14 residues. Losses at the gene ends were 5 bases for V and 9 bases for J; bases not matched to a gene: 10. The CDR3 nucleotides are TGTGCCAGCAGTGTACCTACAGGGGTTCGTGAGCAGTTCTTC. Translating it yields CASSVPTGVREQFF.

To note about this clonotype: A read error may be the cause here, since a much bigger clone is one base away. This chain connects TRBV28 to TRBJ2-7; D might be TRBD2 (6 bases). V was shortened by 4 bases and J by 6 bases, with 16 bases between the two germline ends. Germline loops: CDR1 MDHEN, CDR2 SYDVKM. The CDR3 is 14 residues long. CDR3 nucleotide sequence: TGTGCCAGCAGTTCCTTTGGGGGAGGAGCCGAGCAGTACTTC. This encodes CASSSFGGGAEQYF.

The rearrangement uses TRBV15 and TRBJ2-3; 10 nucleotides match TRBD2. Germline CDR1 and CDR2: LNHNV and YYDKDF (reference sequence). The length of the CDR3 is 14 residues. V was pared by 2 bases and J by 4 bases, with 0 bases of the junction left unmatched. The CDR3 loop is CATSRLAGADTQYF. In nucleotides, the CDR3 is TGTGCCACCAGCAGACTAGCGGGGGCAGATACGCAGTATTTT.

The rearrangement joins TRBV15 to TRBJ2-4; D unclear. V lost 5 bases and J 3 bases, leaving 11 bases between the germline ends. The CDR3 runs 14 residues. CDR1 is LNHNV and CDR2 is YYDKDF in the germline V gene (reference sequence). CDR3 in amino acids: CATSGPENKNIQYF. For the CDR3, the DNA is TGTGCCACCAGCGGGCCTGAGAACAAAAACATTCAGTACTTC.

The chain couples TRBV9 to TRBJ1-1, with D uncertain. The V end lost 3 bases, the J end lost 10 bases, and 19 bases lay between the germline ends. The CDR3 extends over 14 amino acids. Germline values: CDR1 SGDLS, CDR2 YYNGEE. The CDR3 spells CASSADGIPLGAFF. CDR3 in DNA: TGTGCCAGCAGCGCCGACGGGATTCCCCTTGGAGCTTTCTTT.

The rearrangement joins TRBV5-1 to TRBJ2-7; TRBD1 matches 7 bases. Trimming took 4 bases from V and 0 from J; bases not matched to a gene: 7. The CDR3 sequence is 15 residues long. Germline lookup yields CDR1 SGHRS and CDR2 YFSETQ. The CDR3 loop is CASSGRDRSSYEQYF. As DNA, the CDR3 is TGCGCCAGCAGCGGAAGGGACAGAAGCTCCTACGAGCAGTACTTC.

In its sample, this clonotype was seen many times. The V and J genes are TRBV21-1 and TRBJ2-1; the D call TRBD2 from the table was never checked on the DNA. TRBV21-1 is a pseudogene segment. This CDR3 comprises 21 residues. CDR3 coding DNA: TGTGCCAGCAGCAATTCGTTCGGAGGGCTGACTAGCGGGAGGACCTACAATGAGCAGTTCTTC. Amino acid sequence: CASSNSFGGLTSGRTYNEQFF.

This clonotype was observed at least ten times. This chain uses TRBV5-1 with TRBJ2-1; D remains unclear. Trimming shortened V by 4 bases and J by 2 bases, and 10 bases separated the two germline ends. The CDR3 covers 14 residues. The germline gives CDR1 SGHRS, CDR2 YFSETQ. This CDR3 is CASSDGLAYNEQFF. CDR3 DNA: TGCGCCAGCAGCGACGGGCTAGCCTACAATGAGCAGTTCTTC.